These 10 T cell receptor beta chains originate from one sample sequenced in a study of blood T cells in healthy people across ages. Sample-barcoded 5' priming and a J-beta primer mix drove a second PCR of about 7 to 11 cycles. TCRdb reprocessed the 5' RACE reads with MiXCR, giving one entry per CDR3 protein. Among fewer than 950,000 distinct CDR3 sequences listed, about 53% were seen once. The material sequenced was blood. The receptors come from an elderly man in good health.

This clonotype has just a few counts. The J gene is TRBJ2-3, the V gene TRBV11-1, with 10 bases lining up with TRBD2. The V segment lost 8 bases and the J segment 1 base; nucleotides outside the gene matches: 24. The V gene's germline CDR1 is SGHAT and CDR2 FQDESV (reference sequence). This CDR3 region has 21 residues. This chain's CDR3 is CASPGPKTGLANQRGTDTQYF. The CDR3 DNA sequence: TGTGCCAGCCCGGGACCAAAAACGGGACTAGCGAACCAACGGGGCACAGATACGCAGTATTTT.

The V call is TRBV7-9, the J call TRBJ1-4; D remains unclear. The CDR3 spans 12 residues. V shed 0 bases and J shed 13 bases, with 9 bases lying between them. Germline V lookup: CDR1 SEHNR, CDR2 FQNEAQ (reference sequence). CDR3 in amino acids: CASSLATGGLFF. CDR3 in DNA: TGTGCCAGCAGCTTAGCGACGGGCGGACTGTTTTTT.

The chain joins TRBV7-9 to TRBJ1-2; 7 nucleotides match TRBD1. Germline V gene data show CDR1 as SEHNR and CDR2 as FQNEAQ (reference sequence). V lost 4 bases, J lost 7 bases, and 12 bases stayed unmatched. The length of the CDR3 is 15 residues. CDR3 coding DNA: TGTGCCAGCAGCTCGAGGACAGGCGCTTTGAGTGGCTACACCTTC. This encodes CASSSRTGALSGYTF.

This chain joins TRBV30 and TRBJ2-1; a possible D gene is TRBD2 (6 bases). The CDR3 covers 15 residues. Germline CDR1 and CDR2: GTSNPN and SVGIG (reference sequence). V shed 8 bases and J shed 10 bases, with 27 bases lying between them. CDR3 coding DNA: TGTGCCCAAACCTCCGGCGGACTATCGATCGGCGAGCAGTTCTTC. Translation gives CAQTSGGLSIGEQFF. Complete variable domain (other parts from reference TRBV30 and TRBJ2-1): SQTIHQWPATLVQPVGSPLSLECTVEGTSNPNLYWYRQAAGRGLQLLFYSVGIGQISSEVPQNLSASRPQDRQFILSSKKLLLSDSGFYLCAQTSGGLSIGEQFFGPGTRLTVL.

The chain uses TRBV28 and TRBJ2-7, with TRBD2 matching over 7 bases. Trimming at V came to 8 bases and at J to 0 bases, leaving 10 bases not matched to a gene. In germline, CDR1 is MDHEN, CDR2 SYDVKM. The CDR3 covers 15 residues. CDR3 DNA sequence: TGTGCCAGCCCCCCGCCGGGGGAGGGCTCCTACGAGCAGTACTTC. Its protein product is CASPPPGEGSYEQYF.

The chain recombines TRBV2 with TRBJ2-5, with 14 bases matching TRBD2. The J call may be in error: the DNA end matches TRBJ2-7 better. The germline gives CDR1 SNHLY, CDR2 FYNNEI. The CDR3 is 18 amino acids. CDR3 sequence: CASSPGTSGSYLLNEQYF. The CDR3 bases are TGTGCCAGCAGCCCGGGGACTAGCGGGAGTTATTTGCTGAACGAGCAGTACTTC.

In this sample, this clonotype turned up many times. This sequence joins TRBV9 and TRBJ2-1; TRBD2 agrees at 8 bases. The CDR3 is 15 amino acids. The ends lost 4 bases at V and 7 bases at J; junction bases unmatched: 10. Germline V gene lookup returns CDR1 SGDLS and CDR2 YYNGEE. The CDR3 DNA sequence: TGTGCCAGCAGCTCTTGGGGACTAGGCCGGAATGAGCAGTTCTTC. Translating it yields CASSSWGLGRNEQFF.

This clonotype was detected only a few times. The genes are TRBV6-5 and TRBJ2-6; no firm D call. The V gene lost 2 bases and the J gene lost 2 bases, with 4 bases spanning the gap. CDR3 length equals 14 residues. Germline V lookup: CDR1 MNHEY, CDR2 SVGAGI. The CDR3 protein is CASSYVPGANVLTF. CDR3 DNA sequence: TGTGCCAGCAGTTACGTCCCTGGGGCCAACGTCCTGACTTTC.

The chain is built from TRBV6-5 and TRBJ2-4, with TRBD1 matching 11 bases. The J call could be wrong; TRBJ2-7 is a better fit for the DNA end. Per the germline V gene, CDR1 is MNHEY and CDR2 is SVGAGI. CDR3 length equals 13 residues. The DNA for the CDR3 is TGTGCCAGCAGTTGGGACAGGGGGTCCGAGCAGTACTTC. Residues: CASSWDRGSEQYF.

V is TRBV6-5 and J is TRBJ1-5; TRBD1 matches at 7 bases. CDR1 and CDR2 (germline): MNHEY, SVGAGI. CDR3 length: 12 amino acids. J gave up 8 bases and V 7 bases, and 5 bases lay outside the gene matches. CDR3 in amino acids: CASKTGLEPQHF. In DNA, the CDR3 is TGTGCCAGCAAGACAGGGTTAGAGCCCCAGCATTTT.